This T cell receptor beta chain was obtained from a study of blood T cell repertoires in COVID-19. Study as a whole: Whether acute or convalescent, the COVID-19 samples came from the United States, Italy and Spain. Sources were T cells, B-cell-depleted T cells, or PBMCs; the material itself was cDNA or gDNA.

Trimming pared 3 bases from V and 14 bases from J, leaving 22 bases between. The germline V gene encodes CDR1 KGHSH and CDR2 LQKENI. The CDR3 is 14 amino acids. Membership in each cohort depended on participant-reported clinical history. Original handling: Nucleated cell counts were estimated from reference gene primer amplification. Assay: immunoSEQ multiplex PCR; the TCRdb copy retains only in-frame clones and omits some. V, J and clone size are those of that table, while D and trimming were read from the DNA. The sample includes around 250,000 clones, approximately 90% of them seen just once. The chain combines TRBV18 with TRBJ1-1; perhaps TRBD1 as D (5 bases). Specimen: PBMCs or T cells enriched from blood (not recorded which). The source of this sequence is a man aged 45-65 years who had been exposed to COVID-19. The CDR3 sequence is CASSPESGRSSTFF. The CDR3 nucleotides are TGTGCCAGCTCACCCGAATCAGGGCGCAGCAGTACGTTCTTT. The variable domain in full, with the rest retrieved from reference TRBV18 and TRBJ1-1, is NAGVMQNPRHLVRRRGQEARLRCSPMKGHSHVYWYRQLPEEGLKFMVYLQKENIIDESGMPKERFSAEFPKEGPSILRIQQVVRGDSAAYFCASSPESGRSSTFFGQGTRLTVV.